The present TCR beta chain was sequenced within a study of T cell responses to AZD1222 COVID-19 vaccine. Study-level background: Second doses that came at about 4 or about 12 weeks were put together.

This clone appeared a single time. Its matching antigen is unknown. Study results and caveats: Clonal diversity may have been underestimated in mostly white British donors. Regions 160-218 and 743-854 held dominance among vaccine-associated CD4 TCRs, which spanned spike. The study reported that nearly half of spike-specific TCRs target unmutated variant regions.

The germline gives CDR1 MDHEN, CDR2 SYDVKM. The CDR3 is 12 amino acids. The J segment lost 7 bases and the V segment lost 7 bases, leaving 5 bases of the junction unmatched. TCRdb's table, derived via immunoSEQ multiplex PCR, lists solely in-frame clones and lacks some. The sample consists of around 110,000 clones, around 89% of them appearing once. The sequence came from an adult in good health. The chain is built from TRBV28 and TRBJ1-2, with 8 bases identical to TRBD1. Sequenced here: peripheral blood, sampled on day 0 of AZD1222 vaccination. Here the CDR3 DNA reads TGTGCCAGCAATACAGGGGGAGGTGGCTACACCTTC. Protein: CASNTGGGGYTF.